Given below is one TCR beta chain in context. Its target is not known. CDR3 size: 14 residues. Germline assignment: CDR1 SNHLY and CDR2 FYNNEI. The V end lost 5 bases, the J end lost 0 bases, and 11 bases lay between the germline ends. Thyroid surgery took place with no prior treatment in any patient. The data belong to a study of metastatic and nonmetastatic thyroid tumors. The study's findings and limits: The study reportedly found significantly higher TCR beta diversity in malignant thyroid tumors than benign nodules, in blood and tumor.

Original methodology: The authors used CDR3 differences across clinicopathological groups to build a distant-metastasis classifier for papillary thyroid cancer. TCRdb reanalyzed the PCR reads via MiXCR. TCRdb's processing, not the study's, gives the V and J calls here. The table has 30,000 to 45,000 clones, about 30% seen once. The V and J genes are TRBV2 and TRBJ2-7; possibly TRBD2 for D (6 bases). This receptor was identified in a male donor with papillary thyroid cancer or a benign thyroid nodule (not recorded which). Some clones in this sample may be carry-over from other donors' samples. Sequencing used blood. The CDR3 region has the DNA TGTGCCAGCAGTTTAAAACTAGCCTCCTACGAGCAGTACTTC. Protein: CASSLKLASYEQYF.